This T cell receptor (beta chain) is drawn from a study of shared clonotypes between healthy human individuals. On the study more broadly: CD4 naive and CD4 memory each took three plates per donor, while CD8 naive took two and CD8 memory one.

This clone was counted between two and nine times. Antigen: not known. Selected positively for CCR7 and CD45RO-negative, naive CD8 cells excluded terminally differentiated effector memory CD45RA+ cells. Deep-level assay runs were performed. The data were produced by immunoSEQ multiplex PCR, yet TCRdb's version contains in-frame clones alone and is incomplete. The sample has under 2,000,000 clones, less than 95% seen once; the top ten hold approximately 1.2%. Study results and limitations: Sequencing depth was expected to affect clonotype sharing among donors.

Sequenced material: naive CD8+ T cells sorted from blood. The receptor comes from a man aged 18 to 35 in good health.

This CDR3 reads CASSPLGAATNSPLHF. In DNA form, the CDR3 reads TGTGCCAGCAGTCCCCTCGGCGCAGCTACCAATTCACCCCTCCACTTT. The chain employs TRBV27 and TRBJ1-6; the D is unclear. V shed 5 bases and J shed 7 bases, with 18 bases lying between them. Germline V gene sequence: CDR1 MNHEY, CDR2 SMNVEV (reference sequence). The CDR3 contains 16 residues.